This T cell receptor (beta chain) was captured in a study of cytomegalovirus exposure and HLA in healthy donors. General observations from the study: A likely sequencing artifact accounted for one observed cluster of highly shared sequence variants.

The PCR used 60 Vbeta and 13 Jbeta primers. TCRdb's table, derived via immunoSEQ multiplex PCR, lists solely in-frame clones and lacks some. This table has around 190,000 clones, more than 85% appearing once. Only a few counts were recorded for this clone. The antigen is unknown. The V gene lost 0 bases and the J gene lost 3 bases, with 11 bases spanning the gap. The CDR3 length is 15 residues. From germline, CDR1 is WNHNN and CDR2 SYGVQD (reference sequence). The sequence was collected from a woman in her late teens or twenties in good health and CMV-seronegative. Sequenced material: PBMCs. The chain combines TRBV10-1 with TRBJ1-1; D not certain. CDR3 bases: TGCGCCAGCAGTGAGTCGGCACTACTCGACACTGAAGCTTTCTTT. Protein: CASSESALLDTEAFF.